Shown below are 17 T cell receptor beta chains from a single sample sequenced in a study of follicular helper T cells after annual influenza vaccination. The assay was immunoSEQ multiplex PCR, and TCRdb's table has in-frame clones only and misses some. The sample records approximately 6,500 clones, 75% to 85% being singletons. Stated time point: 2015-2016 season, pre-vaccination. The material was CXCR5- memory CD4+ T cells sorted from blood, obtained on the day of influenza vaccination. These receptors were collected from an adult who received the influenza vaccine.

The chain links TRBV7-8 to TRBJ2-1; either TRBD1 or TRBD2 may supply D (5 bases each). This CDR3 is 15 amino acids long. V shed 0 bases and J shed 9 bases, with 15 bases lying between them. The germline V gene has CDR1 SGHVS and CDR2 FQNEAQ. CDR3 nucleotide sequence: TGTGCCAGCAGCTTAGCGGCCCGCAGGGACGGTGAGCAGTTCTTC. Translating it yields CASSLAARRDGEQFF. Based on the CDR3 plus reference TRBV7-8 and TRBJ2-1, the full variable domain is GAGVSQSPRYKVAKRGQDVALRCDPISGHVSLFWYQQALGQGPEFLTYFQNEAQLDKSGLPSDRFFAERPEGSVSTLKIQRTQQEDSAVYLCASSLAARRDGEQFFGPGTRLTVL.

The chain joins TRBV5-5 to TRBJ1-1; D is unclear. Trimming removed 6 bases from V and 3 bases from J, with 15 bases in between. CDR3 size: 14 residues. Germline CDR1 reads SGHKS; CDR2 reads YYEKEE (reference sequence). CDR3 nucleotide sequence: TGTGCCAGCAACTCCTGGGCGGGGTACACTGAAGCTTTCTTT. It encodes CASNSWAGYTEAFF.

The rearrangement uses TRBV6-4 and TRBJ1-1; a weak D match, TRBD1 (6 bases). Germline V gene sequence: CDR1 MRHNA, CDR2 SNTAGT. The CDR3 contains 14 residues. Trimming took 5 bases from V and 1 from J, leaving 11 bases between them. The CDR3 sequence is CASSPTGQNTEAFF. CDR3 coding DNA: TGTGCCAGCAGTCCGACAGGACAGAACACTGAAGCTTTCTTT.

V is TRBV18 and J is TRBJ2-5, with 8 bases fitting TRBD2. J was trimmed by 1 base and V by 4 bases; bases with no gene match: 5. Germline V gene data show CDR1 as KGHSH and CDR2 as LQKENI. CDR3 length: 15 residues. CDR3 bases: TGTGCCAGCTCACAGAGGACTAGCTCCCAAGAGACCCAGTACTTC. Translating gives CASSQRTSSQETQYF.

The rearrangement uses TRBV2 and TRBJ2-7; TRBD1 aligns across 9 bases. Germline-derived CDR1 and CDR2 are SNHLY and FYNNEI. The CDR3 runs to 15 residues. Trimming took 8 bases from V and 4 from J; bases not matched to a gene: 12. CDR3 protein: CASSADRGSPYEQYF. The CDR3, as DNA: TGTGCCAGCTCGGCGGACAGGGGATCACCGTACGAGCAGTACTTC.

On this clone itself: The junction departs from germline at one end; a sequencing error may be responsible. The chain links TRBV19 to TRBJ2-1; D uncertain. Germline CDR1 and CDR2: LNHDA and SQIVND (reference sequence). CDR3 length: 14 amino acids. Here the CDR3 DNA reads TGTGCCAGTAGTATAGCCAGCTCCCACAATGAGCAGTTCTTC. This translates into CASSIASSHNEQFF.

V usage is TRBV5-1 and J usage is TRBJ2-1, with 7 nucleotides matching TRBD1. This CDR3 spans 14 amino acids. Germline-derived CDR1 and CDR2 are SGHRS and YFSETQ. V was pared by 1 base and J by 7 bases, with 5 bases of the junction left unmatched. The CDR3 region is CASSLLGGGNEQFF. DNA of the CDR3: TGCGCCAGCAGCTTGTTAGGGGGCGGGAATGAGCAGTTCTTC.

The chain combines TRBV7-9 with TRBJ1-3; unclear D gene. This CDR3 has 13 amino acids. Trimming removed 1 base at V and 3 bases at J, with 4 bases between. From germline, CDR1 is SEHNR and CDR2 FQNEAQ (reference sequence). The CDR3 region is CASSLGSGNTIYF. In DNA, the CDR3 is TGTGCCAGCAGCTTAGGCAGTGGAAACACCATATATTTT.

V and J are TRBV5-4 and TRBJ2-2; D is perhaps TRBD1 (6 bases). The V gene's germline CDR1 is SGHNT and CDR2 YYREEE (reference sequence). CDR3 length equals 15 residues. V was trimmed by 0 bases and J by 5 bases, leaving 11 bases between them. The CDR3 is CASSLGQAYTGELFF. CDR3 DNA: TGTGCCAGCAGCTTGGGACAGGCTTATACCGGGGAGCTGTTTTTT.

The sample holds a few counts of this clone. The CDR3 region is CASSLTTNTEAFF. The DNA for the CDR3 is TGTGCCAGCAGCTTAACTACGAACACTGAAGCTTTCTTT. The gene calls are TRBV7-3 and TRBJ1-1; D not certain. Germline V lookup: CDR1 SGHTA, CDR2 FQGTGA. The CDR3 loop spans 13 amino acids. The ends were cut back, 0 bases at V and 1 base at J, with 3 bases in the middle.

The chain employs TRBV11-2 and TRBJ1-2; D is perhaps TRBD1 (6 bases). This CDR3 has 15 amino acids. V was clipped by 1 base and J by 6 bases, with 15 bases between them. The germline V gene encodes CDR1 SGHAT and CDR2 FQNNGV. The CDR3 reads CASSLASGVRDGYTF. The CDR3, as DNA: TGTGCCAGCAGCTTAGCCTCAGGGGTCCGGGATGGCTACACCTTC.

The J gene is TRBJ2-2, the V gene TRBV10-3; D ambiguous. V lost 7 bases and J 4 bases, leaving 10 bases between the germline ends. The CDR3 runs to 13 residues. Germline-derived CDR1 and CDR2 are ENHRY and SYGVKD. The CDR3 reads CAITGVFTGELFF. Written as DNA, the CDR3 is TGTGCCATCACTGGGGTGTTCACCGGGGAGCTGTTTTTT.

J is TRBJ1-5 and V is TRBV7-9, with TRBD1 matching 8 bases. The CDR3 runs 14 residues. Germline loops: CDR1 SEHNR, CDR2 FQNEAQ (reference sequence). Trimming took 4 bases from V and 2 from J; bases not matched to a gene: 1. CDR3 in DNA: TGTGCCAGCAGCTCGACAGGGGGCAATCAGCCCCAGCATTTT. This codes for CASSSTGGNQPQHF.

The rearrangement joins TRBV11-2 to TRBJ2-6; possibly TRBD2 for D (6 bases). V gave up 1 base and J gave up 2 bases, with 9 bases separating them. This CDR3 contains 16 residues. From germline, CDR1 is SGHAT and CDR2 FQNNGV. The DNA for the CDR3 is TGTGCCAGCAGCTTAGGCCGGGGGACTGGGGCCAACGTCCTGACTTTC. Translating gives CASSLGRGTGANVLTF. The full variable domain, in which reference TRBV11-2 and TRBJ2-6 provide the parts outside the CDR3, is EAGVAQSPRYKIIEKRQSVAFWCNPISGHATLYWYQQILGQGPKLLIQFQNNGVVDDSQLPKDRFSAERLKGVDSTLKIQPAKLEDSAVYLCASSLGRGTGANVLTFGAGSRLTVL.

In its sample, this clone was seen once. V gene TRBV27 combines with J gene TRBJ2-6; no clear D gene. The CDR3 sequence is 16 residues long. Germline lookup yields CDR1 MNHEY and CDR2 SMNVEV (reference sequence). V shed 7 bases and J shed 0 bases, with 13 bases lying between them. The CDR3 coding sequence is TGTGCCAGCAAGGGCGGTACCTTCTCTGGGGCCAACGTCCTGACTTTC. Translated: CASKGGTFSGANVLTF.

This chain connects TRBV7-8 to TRBJ1-4; D is possibly TRBD1 (6 bases). V dropped 1 base and J dropped 12 bases, with 27 bases sitting between them. The CDR3 has 18 amino acids. Germline V CDR1 and CDR2: SGHVS, FQNEAQ. This CDR3 reads CASSLVIRVAATGRELFF. The CDR3 DNA is TGTGCCAGCAGCTTAGTGATTCGTGTAGCAGCGACAGGTCGAGAACTGTTTTTT.

The chain couples TRBV11-3 to TRBJ2-5; D unresolved. Deletions cut 6 bases from V and 5 bases from J, with 7 bases between. The CDR3 runs to 11 residues. The germline V gene encodes CDR1 SGHNT and CDR2 YENEEA. CDR3 region: CASSQGETQYF. CDR3 sequence (DNA): TGTGCCAGCAGTCAAGGGGAGACCCAGTACTTC.